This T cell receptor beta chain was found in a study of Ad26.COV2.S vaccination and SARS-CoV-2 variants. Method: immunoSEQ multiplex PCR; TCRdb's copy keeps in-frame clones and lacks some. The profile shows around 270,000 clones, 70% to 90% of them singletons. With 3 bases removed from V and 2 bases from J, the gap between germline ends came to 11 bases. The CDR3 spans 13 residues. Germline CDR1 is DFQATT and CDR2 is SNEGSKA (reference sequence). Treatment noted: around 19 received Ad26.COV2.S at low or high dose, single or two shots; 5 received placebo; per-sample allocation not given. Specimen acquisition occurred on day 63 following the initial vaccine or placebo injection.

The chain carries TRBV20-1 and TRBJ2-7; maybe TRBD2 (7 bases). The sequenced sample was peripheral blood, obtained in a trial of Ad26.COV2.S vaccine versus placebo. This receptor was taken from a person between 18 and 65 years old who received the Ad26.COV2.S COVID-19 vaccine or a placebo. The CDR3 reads CSASGGGTYEQYF. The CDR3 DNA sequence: TGCAGTGCTAGTGGCGGGGGCACCTACGAGCAGTACTTC.